There are many counts of the clone carrying this T cell receptor (beta chain). Trimming removed 2 bases from V and 4 bases from J, with 4 bases in between. The length of the CDR3 is 12 residues. Germline V gives CDR1 KGHSH, CDR2 LQKENI. This sample was included in a study of T cells after yellow fever vaccination. TCRdb used MiXCR to reprocess the 5' RACE reads, holding one entry per CDR3 protein. The sample shows about 32,000 distinct CDR3 sequences, over 9.5% of them seen only once. Whole-study results and caveats: Abundant clonotypes from the bulk population could have been carried over as contaminants into FACS-sorted repertoires. The secondary response showed a weaker magnitude and a faster peak, day 5 versus 15.

The chain uses TRBV18 and TRBJ2-3; D is unclear. The source of this sequence is a man between 18 and 35 years old who received the YFV17D yellow fever vaccine. Sequencing used PBMCs, either bulk or a sorted T-cell subset (CD4+, CD8+, memory, or dextramer-sorted; not recorded which), obtained approximately 15 days after the first yellow fever vaccination. In nucleotides, the CDR3 is TGTGCCAGCTCACCAACCCCAGATACGCAGTATTTT. It specifies CASSPTPDTQYF.